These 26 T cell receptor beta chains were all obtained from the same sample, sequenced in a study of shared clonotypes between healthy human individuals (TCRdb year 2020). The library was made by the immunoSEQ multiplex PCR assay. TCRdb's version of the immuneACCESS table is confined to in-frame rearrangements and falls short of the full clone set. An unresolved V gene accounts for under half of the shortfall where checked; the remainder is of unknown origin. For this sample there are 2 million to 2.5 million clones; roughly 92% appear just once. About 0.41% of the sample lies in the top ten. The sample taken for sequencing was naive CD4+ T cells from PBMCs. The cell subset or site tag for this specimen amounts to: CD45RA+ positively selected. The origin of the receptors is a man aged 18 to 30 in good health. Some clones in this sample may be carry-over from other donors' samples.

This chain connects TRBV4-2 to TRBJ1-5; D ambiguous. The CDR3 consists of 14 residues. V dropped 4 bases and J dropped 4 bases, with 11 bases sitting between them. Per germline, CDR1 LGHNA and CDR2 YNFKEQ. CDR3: CASSPTAGNQPQHF. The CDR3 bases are TGTGCCAGCAGCCCCACGGCGGGGAATCAGCCCCAGCATTTT.

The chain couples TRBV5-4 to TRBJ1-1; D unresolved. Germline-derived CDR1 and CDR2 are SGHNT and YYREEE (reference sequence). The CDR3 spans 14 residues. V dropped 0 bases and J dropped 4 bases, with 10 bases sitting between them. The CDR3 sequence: CASSLGGLATEAFF. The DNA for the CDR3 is TGTGCCAGCAGCTTGGGAGGGCTTGCCACTGAAGCTTTCTTT.

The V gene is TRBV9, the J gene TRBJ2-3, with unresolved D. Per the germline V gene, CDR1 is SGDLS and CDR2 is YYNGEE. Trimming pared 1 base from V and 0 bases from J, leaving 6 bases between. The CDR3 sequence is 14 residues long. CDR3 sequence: CASSVHLSTDTQYF. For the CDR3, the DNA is TGTGCCAGCAGCGTACACCTCAGCACAGATACGCAGTATTTT.

CDR3 nucleotide sequence: TGTGCCAGCAGTTTATCGCTTAACAGGGCCCAGCCCCAGCATTTT. Translation: CASSLSLNRAQPQHF. The chain couples TRBV27 to TRBJ1-5, with D possibly matching TRBD1 (6 bases). The length of the CDR3 is 15 residues. CDR1 is MNHEY and CDR2 is SMNVEV in the germline V gene (reference sequence). V lost 0 bases and J lost 7, with 13 bases in between.

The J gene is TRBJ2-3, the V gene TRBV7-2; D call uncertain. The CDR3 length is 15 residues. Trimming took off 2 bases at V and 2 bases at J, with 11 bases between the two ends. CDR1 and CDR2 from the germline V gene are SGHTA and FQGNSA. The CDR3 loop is CASSLFISTTDTQYF. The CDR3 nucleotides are TGTGCCAGCAGCTTATTTATATCAACCACAGATACGCAGTATTTT.

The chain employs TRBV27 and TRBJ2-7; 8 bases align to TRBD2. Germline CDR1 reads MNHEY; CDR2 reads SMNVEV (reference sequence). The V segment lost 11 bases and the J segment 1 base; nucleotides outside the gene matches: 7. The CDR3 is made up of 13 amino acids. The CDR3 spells CAPPRGVSYEQYF. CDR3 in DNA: TGTGCCCCACCGCGGGGGGTATCCTACGAGCAGTACTTC.

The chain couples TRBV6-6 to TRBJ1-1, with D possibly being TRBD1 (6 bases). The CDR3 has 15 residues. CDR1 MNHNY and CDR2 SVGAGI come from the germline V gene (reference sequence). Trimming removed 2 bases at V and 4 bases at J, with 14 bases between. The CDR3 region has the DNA TGTGCCAGCAGTTACCCCACAGGGCAGGGCACTGAAGCTTTCTTT. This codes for CASSYPTGQGTEAFF.

CDR3 DNA: TGTGCCAGCAGCATGGGACAGCCTAATGAAAAACTGTTTTTT. This codes for CASSMGQPNEKLFF. The genes are TRBV21-1 and TRBJ1-4; TRBD1 reflects the table's D call only, with no check against the DNA. TRBV21-1 is a listed pseudogene. There are 14 residues in the CDR3.

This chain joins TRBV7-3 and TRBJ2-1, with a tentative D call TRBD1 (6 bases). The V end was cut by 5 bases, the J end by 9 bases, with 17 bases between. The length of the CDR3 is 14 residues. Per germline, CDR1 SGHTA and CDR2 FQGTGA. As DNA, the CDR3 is TGTGCCAGCAGCCTACTAACAGGGAACGGTGAGCAGTTCTTC. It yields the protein CASSLLTGNGEQFF.

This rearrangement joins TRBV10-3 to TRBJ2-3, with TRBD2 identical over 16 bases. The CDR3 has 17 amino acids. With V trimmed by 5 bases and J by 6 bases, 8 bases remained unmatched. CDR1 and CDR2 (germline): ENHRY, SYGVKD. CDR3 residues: CAISPGLAGGPRDTQYF. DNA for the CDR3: TGTGCCATCAGTCCGGGACTAGCGGGAGGGCCTCGGGATACGCAGTATTTT.

CDR3 residues: CASSSQGFYEQYF. CDR3 in DNA: TGTGCCAGCAGCTCGCAGGGGTTCTACGAGCAGTACTTC. The chain uses TRBV7-2 and TRBJ2-7, with D perhaps TRBD1 (6 bases). CDR1 SGHTA and CDR2 FQGNSA come from the germline V gene. The CDR3 extends over 13 amino acids. The V end lost 4 bases, the J end lost 3 bases, and 10 bases lay between the germline ends.

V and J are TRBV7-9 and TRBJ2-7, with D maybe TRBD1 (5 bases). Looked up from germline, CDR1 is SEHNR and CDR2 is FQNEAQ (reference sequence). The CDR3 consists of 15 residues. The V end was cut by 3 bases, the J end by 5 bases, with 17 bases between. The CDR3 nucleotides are TGTGCCAGCAGCTTTGTGGTGGGCAGGGCTAACGAGCAGTACTTC. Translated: CASSFVVGRANEQYF.

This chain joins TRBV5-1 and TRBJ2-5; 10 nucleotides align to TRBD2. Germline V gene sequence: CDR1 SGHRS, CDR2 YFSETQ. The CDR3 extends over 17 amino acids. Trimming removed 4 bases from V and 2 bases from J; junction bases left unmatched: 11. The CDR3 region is CASSEGLAIRGQETQYF. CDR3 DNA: TGCGCCAGCAGCGAGGGACTAGCGATAAGGGGGCAAGAGACCCAGTACTTC.

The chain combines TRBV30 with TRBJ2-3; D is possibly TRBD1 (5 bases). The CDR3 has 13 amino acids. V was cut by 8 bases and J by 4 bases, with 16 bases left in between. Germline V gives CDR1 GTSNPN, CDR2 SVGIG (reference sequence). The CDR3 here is CAGWAGSADTQYF. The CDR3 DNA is TGTGCCGGCTGGGCAGGGTCGGCAGATACGCAGTATTTT. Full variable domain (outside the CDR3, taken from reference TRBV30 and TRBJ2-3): SQTIHQWPATLVQPVGSPLSLECTVEGTSNPNLYWYRQAAGRGLQLLFYSVGIGQISSEVPQNLSASRPQDRQFILSSKKLLLSDSGFYLCAGWAGSADTQYFGPGTRLTVL.

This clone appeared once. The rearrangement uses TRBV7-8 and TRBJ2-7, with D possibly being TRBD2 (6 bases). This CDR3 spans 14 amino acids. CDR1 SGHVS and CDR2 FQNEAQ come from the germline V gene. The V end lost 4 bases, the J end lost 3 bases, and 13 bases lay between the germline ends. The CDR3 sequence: CASSSWDFNYEQYF. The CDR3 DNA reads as TGTGCCAGCAGCTCCTGGGACTTTAACTACGAGCAGTACTTC. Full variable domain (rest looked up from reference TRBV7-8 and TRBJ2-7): GAGVSQSPRYKVAKRGQDVALRCDPISGHVSLFWYQQALGQGPEFLTYFQNEAQLDKSGLPSDRFFAERPEGSVSTLKIQRTQQEDSAVYLCASSSWDFNYEQYFGPGTRLTVT.

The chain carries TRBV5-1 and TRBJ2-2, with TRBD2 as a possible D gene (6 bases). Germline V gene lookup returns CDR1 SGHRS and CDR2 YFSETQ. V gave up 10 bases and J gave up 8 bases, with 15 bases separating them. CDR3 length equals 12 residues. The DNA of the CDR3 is TGCGCCGGCCGTTCGGGGGAAGGGGAGCTGTTTTTT. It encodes CAGRSGEGELFF.

The CDR3 nucleotides read TGCGCCAGCAGCTTGGGAGGGGACTCCACCTACAATGAGCAGTTCTTC. Amino acid sequence: CASSLGGDSTYNEQFF. The chain couples TRBV5-1 to TRBJ2-1, with D possibly matching TRBD2 (6 bases). Trimming took 0 bases from V and 2 from J, leaving 12 bases between them. This CDR3 spans 16 amino acids. Germline V gene data show CDR1 as SGHRS and CDR2 as YFSETQ.

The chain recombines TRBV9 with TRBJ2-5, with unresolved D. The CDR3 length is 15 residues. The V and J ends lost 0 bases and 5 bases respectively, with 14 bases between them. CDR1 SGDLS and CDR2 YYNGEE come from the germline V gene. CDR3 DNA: TGTGCCAGCAGCGTAGCTGCTATCTCCGAGGAGACCCAGTACTTC. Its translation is CASSVAAISEETQYF.

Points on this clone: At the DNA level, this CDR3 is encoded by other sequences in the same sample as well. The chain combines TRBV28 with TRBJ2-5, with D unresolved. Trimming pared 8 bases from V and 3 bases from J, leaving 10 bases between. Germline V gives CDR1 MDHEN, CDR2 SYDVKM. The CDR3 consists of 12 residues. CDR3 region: CASSSGKETQYF. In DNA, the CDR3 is TGTGCCAGCTCCTCGGGCAAAGAGACCCAGTACTTC.

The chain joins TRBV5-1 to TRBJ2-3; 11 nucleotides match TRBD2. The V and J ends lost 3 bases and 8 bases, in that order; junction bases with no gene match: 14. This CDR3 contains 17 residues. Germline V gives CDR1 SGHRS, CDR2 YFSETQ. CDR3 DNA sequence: TGCGCCAGCAGCTCTTCGAGCGGTCTAGCGGGAGGTGGTACGCAGTATTTT. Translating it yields CASSSSSGLAGGGTQYF.

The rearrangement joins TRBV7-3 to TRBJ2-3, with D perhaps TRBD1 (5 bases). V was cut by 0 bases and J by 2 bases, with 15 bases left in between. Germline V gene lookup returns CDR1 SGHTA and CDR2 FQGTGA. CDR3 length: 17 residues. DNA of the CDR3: TGTGCCAGCAGCTTAACAGCCTCTGACAGTGCCACAGATACGCAGTATTTT. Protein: CASSLTASDSATDTQYF. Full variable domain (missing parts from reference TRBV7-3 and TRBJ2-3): GAGVSQTPSNKVTEKGKYVELRCDPISGHTALYWYRQSLGQGPEFLIYFQGTGAADDSGLPNDRFFAVRPEGSVSTLKIQRTERGDSAVYLCASSLTASDSATDTQYFGPGTRLTVL.

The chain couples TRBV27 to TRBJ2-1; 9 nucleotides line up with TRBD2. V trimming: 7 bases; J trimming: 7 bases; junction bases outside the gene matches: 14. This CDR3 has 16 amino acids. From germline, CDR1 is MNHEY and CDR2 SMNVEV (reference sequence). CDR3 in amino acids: CASIRNLAGRGNEQFF. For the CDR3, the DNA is TGTGCCAGCATCAGGAACCTAGCGGGGAGGGGGAATGAGCAGTTCTTC.

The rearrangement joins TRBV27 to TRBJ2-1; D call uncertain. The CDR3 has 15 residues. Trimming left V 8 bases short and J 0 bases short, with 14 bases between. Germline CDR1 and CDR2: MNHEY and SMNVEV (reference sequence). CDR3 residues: CASAPGASSYNEQFF. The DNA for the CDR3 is TGTGCCAGCGCCCCCGGAGCGTCCTCCTACAATGAGCAGTTCTTC.

The CDR3 DNA reads TGTGCCAGCAGTTACACACCCCTGCGGGTAACCGGGGAGCTGTTTTTT. Its protein product is CASSYTPLRVTGELFF. The V and J genes are TRBV27 and TRBJ2-2; D might be TRBD2 (5 bases). The V end lost 4 bases, the J end lost 5 bases, and 17 bases lay between the germline ends. Germline values: CDR1 MNHEY, CDR2 SMNVEV (reference sequence). CDR3 size: 16 residues.

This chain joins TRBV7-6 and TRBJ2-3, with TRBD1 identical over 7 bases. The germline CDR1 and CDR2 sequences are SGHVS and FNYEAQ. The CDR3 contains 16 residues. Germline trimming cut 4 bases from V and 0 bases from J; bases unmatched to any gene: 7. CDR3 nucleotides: TGTGCCAGCAGCTCCCGGACAGGTTCAAGCACAGATACGCAGTATTTT. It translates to CASSSRTGSSTDTQYF.

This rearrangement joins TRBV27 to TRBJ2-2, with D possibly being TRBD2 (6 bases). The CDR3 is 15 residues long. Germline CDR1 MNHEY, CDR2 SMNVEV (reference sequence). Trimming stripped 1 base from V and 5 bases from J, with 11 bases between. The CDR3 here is CASSLLAGRTGELFF. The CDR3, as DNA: TGTGCCAGCAGTTTATTGGCAGGGAGGACCGGGGAGCTGTTTTTT.